This T cell receptor (beta chain) was documented in a study of regulatory T cells in long-lasting Graves disease. Arm-PCR of CDR3 regions with iRepertoire HTBI primers generated TCR beta libraries. In TCRdb, the multiplex PCR reads were re-called with MiXCR into one record per CDR3 protein. This sample has 500,000 to 700,000 distinct CDR3 sequences, with 16% found just once. Time point here: newly diagnosed GD, antithyroid drugs for less than 3 months. Following extraction of RNA from PBMCs, that RNA was used to make the TCR library. Blood from the periphery, approximately 10 milliliters in all, was drawn into EDTA tubes. Trimming shortened V by 6 bases and J by 10 bases, and 16 bases separated the two germline ends. This CDR3 comprises 14 residues. Looked up from germline, CDR1 is MNHEY and CDR2 is SMNVEV (reference sequence). Study outcomes and limitations: Favored usage of TRBV28, TRBJ1-2 and TRBJ2-5 was recorded in persistent disease.

About this clonotype: The antigen is unknown.

A further study also used this sample, focusing on T cells in Graves' hyperthyroidism and ophthalmopathy. That report adds: Most thyroid clonotypes expanded above 0.001 appeared in blood too.

The material was peripheral blood mononuclear cells (PBMCs), obtained at new diagnosis, from a patient treated with antithyroid drugs. V is TRBV27 and J is TRBJ1-6; TRBD1 might be the D (5 bases). The source is a woman in her twenties or thirties with Graves disease. The CDR3 is CASRRSAGESPLHF. CDR3 DNA: TGTGCCAGCAGACGCTCGGCGGGGGAATCACCCCTCCACTTT.